The 7 T cell receptor beta chains given below trace back to one sample, sequenced in a study of PD-L1 blockade in urothelial cancer. Produced via immunoSEQ multiplex PCR; TCRdb's table is partial and in-frame only. The sample carries tens of thousands of clones, 70% to 90% recorded once. The sample here was PBMCs, taken around atezolizumab (anti-PD-L1) treatment. Receptors originate from a man in his fifties or sixties with urothelial cancer.

The chain combines TRBV5-1 with TRBJ2-7; D unresolved. The V end was cut by 4 bases, the J end by 5 bases, with 13 bases between. Germline values: CDR1 SGHRS, CDR2 YFSETQ. The CDR3 spans 13 residues. The CDR3 DNA reads as TGCGCCAGCAGCAACCCGTCCGACAACGAGCAGTACTTC. Its protein is CASSNPSDNEQYF.

The chain carries TRBV5-5 and TRBJ2-1; D uncertain. Germline CDR1 SGHKS, CDR2 YYEKEE (reference sequence). V was shortened by 2 bases and J by 5 bases, with 17 bases between the two germline ends. The CDR3 totals 16 residues. In DNA form, the CDR3 reads TGTGCCAGCAGCTTTGCCCGTTCCCTATTCAACAATGAGCAGTTCTTC. Protein sequence: CASSFARSLFNNEQFF.

The genes are TRBV5-4 and TRBJ1-1, with 8 bases aligning to TRBD1. The CDR3 loop spans 13 amino acids. Trimming removed 5 bases from V and 11 bases from J; junction bases left unmatched: 11. Germline-derived CDR1 and CDR2 are SGHNT and YYREEE (reference sequence). The CDR3 here is CASRYQGALDAFF. The CDR3, as DNA: TGTGCCAGCAGATACCAGGGGGCGTTAGACGCTTTCTTT.

For the CDR3, the DNA is TGTGCCAGCAGCTTGTTAGGACATACTAACTATGGCTACACCTTC. Its protein is CASSLLGHTNYGYTF. V gene TRBV5-6 combines with J gene TRBJ1-2; D possibly corresponds to TRBD1 (5 bases). With 1 base removed from V and 0 bases from J, the gap between germline ends came to 10 bases. The germline gives CDR1 SGHDT, CDR2 YYEEEE. The CDR3 totals 15 residues.

This clone was counted a single time. This chain uses TRBV15 with TRBJ1-1, with a tentative D call TRBD1 (5 bases). The CDR3 totals 13 residues. Germline assignment: CDR1 LNHNV and CDR2 YYDKDF (reference sequence). Trimming pared 0 bases from V and 10 bases from J, leaving 12 bases between. In DNA, the CDR3 is TGTGCCACCAGCAGAGATCATCAGGGTCGAGCTTTCTTT. Its translation: CATSRDHQGRAFF.

This sequence joins TRBV20-1 and TRBJ2-1, with no clear D. V shed 1 base and J shed 5 bases, with 3 bases lying between them. There are 11 residues in the CDR3. Germline V gene sequence: CDR1 DFQATT, CDR2 SNEGSKA (reference sequence). The CDR3, as DNA: TGCAGTGCTAGAGTTAACAATGAGCAGTTCTTC. It specifies CSARVNNEQFF.

Points on this clone: Mismatch with germline at one junction end may stem from a read error. The genes are TRBV7-7 and TRBJ2-5; TRBD2 matches at 12 bases. The CDR3 is made up of 15 amino acids. The germline gives CDR1 SSHAT, CDR2 FNYEAQ (reference sequence). CDR3 nucleotide sequence: TGTGCTAGCAGCTTAGGACTAGCGGGGCCAGAGACCCAGTACTTC. Protein sequence: CASSLGLAGPETQYF. The variable domain in full, with the rest retrieved from reference TRBV7-7 and TRBJ2-5, is GAGVSQSPRYKVTKRGQDVTLRCDPISSHATLYWYQQALGQGPEFLTYFNYEAQPDKSGLPSDRFSAERPEGSISTLTIQRTEQRDSAMYRCASSLGLAGPETQYFGPGTRLLVL.